The present T cell receptor (beta chain) was sequenced within a study of OX40 agonist ivuxolimab in advanced cancers. Study context: Patients received the agonistic anti-OX40 (CD134) antibody ivuxolimab. Overall study findings and caveats: CD4+ and CD8+ T cells in blood underwent clonal expansion by week 6 at 0.1 to 3.0 mg/kg. In a subset of nonresponders, normalized T-cell clonal expansion was also low.

Remarks on this clone: Antigen: not known.

Here immunoSEQ multiplex PCR was the method, and the copy in TCRdb shows in-frame clones only, minus some. The table shows around 78,000 clones, with 80% to 90% occurring only once. This CDR3 spans 13 amino acids. J gave up 10 bases and V 9 bases, and 8 bases lay outside the gene matches. The germline V gene encodes CDR1 MGHDK and CDR2 SYGVNS. The chain joins TRBV25-1 to TRBJ1-4; 10 nucleotides agree with TRBD1. This sample comprised CD4+ or CD8+ T cells sorted from blood, obtained in a trial of the OX40 agonist ivuxolimab. The receptor was isolated from an adult with an advanced solid tumor such as melanoma, head and neck, liver or kidney cancer. The DNA of the CDR3 is TGTGCCAGTAAGGGACAGGGGTTTGGAAAACTGTTTTTT. The encoded protein is CASKGQGFGKLFF.